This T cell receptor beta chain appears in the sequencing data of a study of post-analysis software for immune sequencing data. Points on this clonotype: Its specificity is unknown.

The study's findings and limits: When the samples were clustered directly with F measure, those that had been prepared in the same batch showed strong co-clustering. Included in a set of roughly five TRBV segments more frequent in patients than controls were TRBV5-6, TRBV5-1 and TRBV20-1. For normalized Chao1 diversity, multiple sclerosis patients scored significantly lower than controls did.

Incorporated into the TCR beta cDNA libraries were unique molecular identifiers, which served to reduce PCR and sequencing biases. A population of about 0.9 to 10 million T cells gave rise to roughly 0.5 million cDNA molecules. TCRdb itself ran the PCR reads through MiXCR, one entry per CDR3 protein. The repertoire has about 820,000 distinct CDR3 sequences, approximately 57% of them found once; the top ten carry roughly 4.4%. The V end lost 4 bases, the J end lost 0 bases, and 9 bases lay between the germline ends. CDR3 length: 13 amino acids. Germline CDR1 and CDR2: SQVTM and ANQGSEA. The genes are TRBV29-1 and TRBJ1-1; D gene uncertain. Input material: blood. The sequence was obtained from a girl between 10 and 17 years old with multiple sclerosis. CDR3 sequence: CSVARLLNTEAFF. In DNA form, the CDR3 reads TGCAGCGTTGCCAGGCTCTTGAACACTGAAGCTTTCTTT. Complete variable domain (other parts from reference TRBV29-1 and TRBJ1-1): SAVISQKPSRDICQRGTSLTIQCQVDSQVTMMFWYRQQPGQSLTLIATANQGSEATYESGFVIDKFPISRPNLTFSTLTVSNMSPEDSSIYLCSVARLLNTEAFFGQGTRLTVV.